The 17 T cell receptor beta chains below were found in one sample sequenced in a study of graft-versus-host responses after intestinal transplantation. The protocol was immunoSEQ multiplex PCR, while the TCRdb copy is restricted to in-frame clones and leaves out a portion. The sample has around 45,000 clones, about 95% seen once. The sequencing used PBMCs, collected approximately 350 days after intestinal transplant. Receptors were obtained from a human patient who received an intestinal transplant, so some T cells may come from the graft donor.

J is TRBJ2-2 and V is TRBV27; tentative D call: TRBD1 (5 bases). Trimming removed 3 bases from V and 3 bases from J, with 14 bases in between. This CDR3 is 16 amino acids long. From germline, CDR1 is MNHEY and CDR2 SMNVEV (reference sequence). The CDR3 is CASSFNRQGDTGELFF. The DNA of the CDR3 is TGTGCCAGCAGTTTCAACCGGCAGGGTGACACCGGGGAGCTGTTTTTT.

V usage is TRBV19 and J usage is TRBJ2-7; D is perhaps TRBD2 (5 bases). The CDR3 consists of 14 residues. The germline CDR1 and CDR2 sequences are LNHDA and SQIVND (reference sequence). V was pared by 5 bases and J by 0 bases, with 11 bases between. This chain's CDR3 is CASSVDLLSYEQYF. The CDR3 DNA follows: TGTGCCAGTAGTGTGGACTTGCTCTCCTACGAGCAGTACTTC.

The chain joins TRBV4-2 to TRBJ2-1, with D unresolved. Germline lookup yields CDR1 LGHNA and CDR2 YNFKEQ. V lost 4 bases, J lost 4 bases, and 2 bases lay in between. This CDR3 spans 11 amino acids. The CDR3 reads CASSLYNEQFF. CDR3 nucleotide sequence: TGTGCCAGCAGCCTATACAATGAGCAGTTCTTC.

The table lists this clone with a count of one. V is TRBV5-4 and J is TRBJ2-5; 7 nucleotides agree with TRBD1. This CDR3 has 14 residues. V lost 5 bases and J lost 2; bases outside the gene matches: 6. The germline CDR1 and CDR2 sequences are SGHNT and YYREEE (reference sequence). The CDR3 loop is CASRRDSSQETQYF. The CDR3 DNA is TGTGCCAGCAGGAGGGACAGTTCTCAAGAGACCCAGTACTTC.

This sequence joins TRBV5-4 and TRBJ2-7; D call uncertain. V shed 4 bases and J shed 2 bases, with 16 bases lying between them. This CDR3 is 15 amino acids long. Germline V gives CDR1 SGHNT, CDR2 YYREEE (reference sequence). DNA of the CDR3: TGTGCCAGCAGCCAAGACGGAAGCGTTACCTACGAGCAGTACTTC. It specifies CASSQDGSVTYEQYF.

V and J are TRBV19 and TRBJ1-6; 8 nucleotides align to TRBD1. After removal of 4 bases from V and 10 bases from J, the junction contained 3 bases not matched to a gene. CDR1 is LNHDA, CDR2 SQIVND, per germline (reference sequence). CDR3 length: 13 amino acids. The CDR3 DNA is TGTGCCAGTAGTACGACAGGGGAGTCACCCCTCCACTTT. Amino acids: CASSTTGESPLHF. The full variable domain, rest sourced from reference TRBV19 and TRBJ1-6, is DGGITQSPKYLFRKEGQNVTLSCEQNLNHDAMYWYRQDPGQGLRLIYYSQIVNDFQKGDIAEGYSVSREKKESFPLTVTSAQKNPTAFYLCASSTTGESPLHFGNGTRLTVT.

This clone appeared once. Written as DNA, the CDR3 is TGTGCCAGTAGTATTGGAGGGCAGCCCCAGCATTTT. As protein: CASSIGGQPQHF. V is TRBV19 and J is TRBJ1-5; D remains ambiguous. Trimming took 3 bases from V and 7 from J, leaving 7 bases between them. Germline lookup yields CDR1 LNHDA and CDR2 SQIVND (reference sequence). This CDR3 comprises 12 residues.

V usage is TRBV29-1 and J usage is TRBJ2-7, with 8 bases that match TRBD1. Trimming took 7 bases from V and 4 from J; bases not matched to a gene: 9. This CDR3 comprises 13 residues. Germline V gives CDR1 SQVTM, CDR2 ANQGSEA. The CDR3 region has the DNA TGCAGCGCCTCCCGGGACAGGCCTTACGAGCAGTACTTC. Translation: CSASRDRPYEQYF.

The chain uses TRBV7-2 and TRBJ1-6, with D unresolved. From germline, CDR1 is SGHTA and CDR2 FQGNSA. V was trimmed by 5 bases and J by 5 bases, leaving 7 bases between them. CDR3 size: 13 residues. The CDR3 DNA follows: TGTGCCAGCAGCCGACAAGATAATTCACCCCTCCACTTT. It yields the protein CASSRQDNSPLHF.

The rearrangement uses TRBV27 and TRBJ2-2; the match to TRBD1 covers 8 bases. CDR1 and CDR2 from the germline V gene are MNHEY and SMNVEV (reference sequence). The CDR3 is 14 residues long. The V and J ends lost 6 bases and 4 bases, in that order; junction bases with no gene match: 4. The CDR3 protein is CASRTQGVTGELFF. The CDR3 nucleotides are TGTGCCAGCAGGACACAGGGGGTCACCGGGGAGCTGTTTTTT.

The chain is built from TRBV30 and TRBJ2-7; the D gene is possibly TRBD2 (5 bases). Trimming cost V 0 bases and J 5 bases, with 14 bases left between them. The CDR3 runs to 14 residues. Germline V lookup: CDR1 GTSNPN, CDR2 SVGIG (reference sequence). Here the CDR3 reads CAWSVLTSGDEQYF. CDR3 bases: TGTGCCTGGAGTGTATTAACCTCCGGGGACGAGCAGTACTTC.

Worth noting for this clone: One junction end does not reproduce the germline sequence, and a read error may be involved. V is TRBV19 and J is TRBJ1-2, with a weak D call TRBD1 (6 bases). CDR1 and CDR2 from the germline V gene are LNHDA and SQIVND (reference sequence). The CDR3 is 15 amino acids. The CDR3 DNA follows: TGTGCCAGTAGGATAGGAGGGGGGGCTAACTATGGCTACACCTTC. It specifies CASRIGGGANYGYTF.

The J gene is TRBJ1-5, the V gene TRBV19; no firm D call. Trimming shortened V by 3 bases and J by 1 base, and 10 bases separated the two germline ends. The CDR3 has 15 residues. CDR1 is LNHDA, CDR2 SQIVND, per germline (reference sequence). The CDR3 spells CASSINVRSNQPQHF. The CDR3 bases are TGTGCCAGTAGTATCAACGTGAGGAGCAATCAGCCCCAGCATTTT.

The gene calls are TRBV27 and TRBJ1-6; 10 positions match TRBD1. Germline V CDR1 and CDR2: MNHEY, SMNVEV (reference sequence). This CDR3 contains 17 residues. After removal of 5 bases from V and 4 bases from J, the junction contained 8 bases not matched to a gene. The CDR3 region is CASSPRQGAGYNSPLHF. The CDR3 bases are TGTGCCAGCAGTCCGCGACAGGGGGCGGGATATAATTCACCCCTCCACTTT.

V and J are TRBV7-9 and TRBJ1-1; D gene unclear. The germline V and J ends were trimmed by 4 bases and 5 bases, with 8 bases remaining between them. In germline, CDR1 is SEHNR, CDR2 FQNEAQ (reference sequence). This CDR3 spans 12 amino acids. DNA for the CDR3: TGTGCCAGCAGCTCACGGAGGACTGAAGCTTTCTTT. Protein sequence: CASSSRRTEAFF.

V gene TRBV6-1 combines with J gene TRBJ2-7, with D possibly TRBD1 on 7 matching bases. The CDR3 loop spans 14 amino acids. CDR1 MNHNS and CDR2 SASEGT come from the germline V gene. V lost 4 bases, J lost 6 bases, and 16 bases lay in between. CDR3 sequence: CASSGSGGSREQYF. CDR3 DNA: TGTGCCAGCAGTGGTTCAGGGGGGAGCCGCGAGCAGTACTTC.

V gene TRBV25-1 combines with J gene TRBJ2-2; no reliable D call. The CDR3 consists of 13 residues. Trimming stripped 7 bases from V and 4 bases from J, with 10 bases between. Germline assignment: CDR1 MGHDK and CDR2 SYGVNS. The CDR3 spells CASTEGLTGELFF. DNA of the CDR3: TGTGCCAGCACCGAAGGCCTCACCGGGGAGCTGTTTTTT.